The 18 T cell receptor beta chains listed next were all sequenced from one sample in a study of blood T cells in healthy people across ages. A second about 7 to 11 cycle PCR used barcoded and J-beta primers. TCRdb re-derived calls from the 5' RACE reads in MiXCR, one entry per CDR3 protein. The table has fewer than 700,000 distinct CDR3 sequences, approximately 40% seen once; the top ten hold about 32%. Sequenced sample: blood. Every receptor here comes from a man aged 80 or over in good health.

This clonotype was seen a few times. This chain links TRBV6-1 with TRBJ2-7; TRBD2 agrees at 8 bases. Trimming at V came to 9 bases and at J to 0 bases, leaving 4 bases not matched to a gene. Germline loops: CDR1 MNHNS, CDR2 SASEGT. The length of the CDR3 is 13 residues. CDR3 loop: CASGGLGSYEQYF. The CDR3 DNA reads TGTGCCAGTGGGGGACTAGGCTCCTACGAGCAGTACTTC.

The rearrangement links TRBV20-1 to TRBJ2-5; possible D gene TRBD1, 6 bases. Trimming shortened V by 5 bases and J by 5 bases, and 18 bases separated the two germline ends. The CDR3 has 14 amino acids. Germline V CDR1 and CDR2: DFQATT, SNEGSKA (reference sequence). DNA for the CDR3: TGCAGTGCTCCAAACGACAGGTCGGGGGAGACCCAGTACTTC. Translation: CSAPNDRSGETQYF.

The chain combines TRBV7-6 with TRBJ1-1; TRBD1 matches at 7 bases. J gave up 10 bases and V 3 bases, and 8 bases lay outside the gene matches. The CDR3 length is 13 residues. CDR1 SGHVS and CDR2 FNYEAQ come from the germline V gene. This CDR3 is CASSLTNRGSAFF. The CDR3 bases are TGTGCCAGCAGCTTGACGAACAGGGGCTCAGCTTTCTTT.

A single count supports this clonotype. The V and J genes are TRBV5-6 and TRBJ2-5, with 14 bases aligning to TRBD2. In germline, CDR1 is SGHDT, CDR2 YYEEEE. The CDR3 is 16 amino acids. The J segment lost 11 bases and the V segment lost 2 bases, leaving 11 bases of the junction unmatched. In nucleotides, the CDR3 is TGTGCCAGCAGCTTTACCGGGACTAGCGGGGGCCGGGAGCAGTACTTC. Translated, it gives CASSFTGTSGGREQYF.

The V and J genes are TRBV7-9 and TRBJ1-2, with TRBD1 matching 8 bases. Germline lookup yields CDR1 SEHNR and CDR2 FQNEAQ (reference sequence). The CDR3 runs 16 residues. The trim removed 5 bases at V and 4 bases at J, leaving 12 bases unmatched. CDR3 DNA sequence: TGTGCCAGCAGCCAAAGGACAGGGTCTATCGGCTATGGCTACACCTTC. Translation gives CASSQRTGSIGYGYTF.

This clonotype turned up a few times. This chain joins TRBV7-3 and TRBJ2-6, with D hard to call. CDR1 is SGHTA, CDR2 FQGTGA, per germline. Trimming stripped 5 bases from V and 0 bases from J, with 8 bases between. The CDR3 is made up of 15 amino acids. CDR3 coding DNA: TGTGCCAGCAGCCTTCCCCCCTCTGGGGCCAACGTCCTGACTTTC. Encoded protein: CASSLPPSGANVLTF.

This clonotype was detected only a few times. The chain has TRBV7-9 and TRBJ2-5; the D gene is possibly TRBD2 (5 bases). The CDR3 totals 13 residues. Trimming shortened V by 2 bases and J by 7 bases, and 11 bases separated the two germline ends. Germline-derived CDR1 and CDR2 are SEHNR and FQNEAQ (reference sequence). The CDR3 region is CASSLTGVATQYF. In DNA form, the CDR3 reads TGTGCCAGCAGCTTAACCGGGGTCGCGACCCAGTACTTC.

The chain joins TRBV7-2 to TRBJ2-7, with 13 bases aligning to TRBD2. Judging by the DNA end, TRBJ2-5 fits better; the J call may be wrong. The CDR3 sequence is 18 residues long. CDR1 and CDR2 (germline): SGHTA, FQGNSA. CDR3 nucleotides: TGTGCCAGCAGCATCAGACTAGCGGGGGGCACTCCCCAAGAGACCCAGTACTTC. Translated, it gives CASSIRLAGGTPQETQYF.

CDR3 DNA: TGTGCCAGTAGTAGAGAAAGGGGCTACGAGCAGTACTTC. Translating it yields CASSRERGYEQYF. The rearrangement uses TRBV19 and TRBJ2-7, with TRBD1 as a possible D gene (5 bases). This CDR3 has 13 amino acids. Trimming shortened V by 4 bases and J by 3 bases, and 10 bases separated the two germline ends. Germline V lookup: CDR1 LNHDA, CDR2 SQIVND (reference sequence).

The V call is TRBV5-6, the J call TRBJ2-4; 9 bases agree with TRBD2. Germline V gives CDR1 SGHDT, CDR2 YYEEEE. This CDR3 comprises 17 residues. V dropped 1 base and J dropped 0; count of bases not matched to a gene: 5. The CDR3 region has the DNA TGTGCCAGCAGCTTGATAGCGGGGGCCCCAGCCAAAAACATTCAGTACTTC. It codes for CASSLIAGAPAKNIQYF.

The CDR3 nucleotides read TGTGCCAGCAAGTGGGGGAGCGGGCCCGGCAACGAGCAGTACTTC. It translates to CASKWGSGPGNEQYF. The genes are TRBV6-2 or TRBV6-3 and TRBJ2-7; possible D gene TRBD2, 6 bases. Germline CDR1 is MNHEY and CDR2 is SVGEGT. V dropped 7 bases and J dropped 5 bases, with 21 bases sitting between them. The CDR3 runs 15 residues.

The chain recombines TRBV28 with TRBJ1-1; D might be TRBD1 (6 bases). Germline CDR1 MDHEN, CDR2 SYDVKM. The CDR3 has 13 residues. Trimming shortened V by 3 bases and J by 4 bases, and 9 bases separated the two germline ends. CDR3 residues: CASSFTRGTEAFF. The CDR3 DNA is TGTGCCAGCAGTTTCACCAGGGGCACTGAAGCTTTCTTT.

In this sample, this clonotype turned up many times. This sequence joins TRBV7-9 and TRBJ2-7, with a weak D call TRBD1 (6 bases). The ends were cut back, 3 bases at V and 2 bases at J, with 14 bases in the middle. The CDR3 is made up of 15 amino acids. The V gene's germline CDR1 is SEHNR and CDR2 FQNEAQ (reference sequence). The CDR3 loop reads CASSLSTGLTYEQYF. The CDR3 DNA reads TGTGCCAGCAGCTTGTCGACAGGACTCACCTACGAGCAGTACTTC.

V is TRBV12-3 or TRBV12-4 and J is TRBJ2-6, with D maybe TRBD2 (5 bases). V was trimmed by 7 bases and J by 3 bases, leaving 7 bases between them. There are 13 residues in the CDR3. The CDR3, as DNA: TGTGCCAGCACTAGCTTTGGGGCCAACGTCCTGACTTTC. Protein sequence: CASTSFGANVLTF.

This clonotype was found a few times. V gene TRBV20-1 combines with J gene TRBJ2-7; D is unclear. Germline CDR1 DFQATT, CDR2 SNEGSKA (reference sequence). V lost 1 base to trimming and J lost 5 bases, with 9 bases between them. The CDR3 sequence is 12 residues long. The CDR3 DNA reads TGCAGTGCTAGAGGGAGCCCAGACGAGCAGTACTTC. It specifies CSARGSPDEQYF.

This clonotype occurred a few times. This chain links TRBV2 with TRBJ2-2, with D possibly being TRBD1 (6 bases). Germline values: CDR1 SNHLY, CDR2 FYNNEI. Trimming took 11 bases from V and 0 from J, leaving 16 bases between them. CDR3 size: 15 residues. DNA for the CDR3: TGTGCCTATACTGGGACACTCGCGAACACCGGGGAGCTGTTTTTT. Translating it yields CAYTGTLANTGELFF.

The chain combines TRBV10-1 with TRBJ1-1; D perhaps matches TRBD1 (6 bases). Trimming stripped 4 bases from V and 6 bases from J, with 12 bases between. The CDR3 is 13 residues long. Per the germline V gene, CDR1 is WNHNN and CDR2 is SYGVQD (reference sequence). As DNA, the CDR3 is TGCGCCAGCAGTGCTGCAGGGGTCTCTGAAGCTTTCTTT. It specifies CASSAAGVSEAFF.

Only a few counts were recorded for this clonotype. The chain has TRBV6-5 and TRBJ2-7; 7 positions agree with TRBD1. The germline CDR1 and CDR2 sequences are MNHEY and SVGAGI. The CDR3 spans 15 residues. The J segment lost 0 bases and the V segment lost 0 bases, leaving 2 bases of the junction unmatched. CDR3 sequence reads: CASSYSKGASYEQYF. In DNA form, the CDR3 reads TGTGCCAGCAGTTACTCGAAGGGGGCCTCCTACGAGCAGTACTTC.